Below, 12 T cell receptor beta chains from the same sample are listed, as sequenced in a study of T-cell reconstitution after alpha-beta-depleted transplantation in children. Unique molecular identifiers were incorporated during preparation of the TCRbeta library. MiXCR, applied by TCRdb to the PCR reads, yields one record per CDR3 protein. The table shows about 460,000 distinct CDR3 sequences, with roughly a tenth occurring only once. This specimen consisted of PBMCs, obtained before TCRalphabeta/CD19-depleted stem cell transplant. The receptors originated from a child aged 2 to 10 with inherited bone marrow failure, due to receive a stem cell transplant.

This clonotype has more than one count but fewer than ten. The chain joins TRBV20-1 to TRBJ1-2; 8 bases align to TRBD1. The ends lost 5 bases at V and 2 bases at J; junction bases unmatched: 4. CDR3 size: 13 residues. CDR1 and CDR2 from the germline V gene are DFQATT and SNEGSKA (reference sequence). The CDR3 sequence: CSASDRVNYGYTF. The CDR3 DNA sequence: TGCAGTGCTTCGGACAGGGTAAACTATGGCTACACCTTC.

This clonotype was seen ten or more times. The V and J genes are TRBV27 and TRBJ1-2, with 7 nucleotides matching TRBD1. The CDR3 is 15 amino acids. From germline, CDR1 is MNHEY and CDR2 SMNVEV (reference sequence). J gave up 7 bases and V 5 bases, and 13 bases lay outside the gene matches. Here the CDR3 reads CASSDRDRGPAGYTF. CDR3 sequence (DNA): TGTGCCAGCAGTGACCGGGACAGAGGTCCTGCTGGCTACACCTTC.

Comments on this clonotype: A much larger clone sits a single nucleotide away, making a read error possible. The rearrangement uses TRBV20-1 and TRBJ2-7; weak D call: TRBD1 (5 bases). V shed 5 bases and J shed 0 bases, with 8 bases lying between them. CDR3 length: 12 residues. Germline values: CDR1 DFQATT, CDR2 SNEGSKA (reference sequence). The CDR3, as DNA: TGCAGTGCTGATAGGGGCTCCTACGAGCAGTACTTC. This translates into CSADRGSYEQYF.

This clonotype has a count of ten or more. This chain links TRBV21-1 with TRBJ2-1; TRBD1 reflects the table's D call only, with no check against the DNA. TRBV21-1 is a documented pseudogene. CDR3 length: 16 amino acids. DNA of the CDR3: TGTGCCAGCAGCAACGCAGCGCCGAATGCGTACAATGAGCAGTTCTTC. Translated, it gives CASSNAAPNAYNEQFF.

There are many counts of this clonotype. The gene calls are TRBV4-1 and TRBJ2-3; TRBD1 matches 7 bases. The V gene end was trimmed by 4 bases and the J gene end by 2 bases; junction bases not matched to a gene: 3. CDR1 is MGHRA, CDR2 YSYEKL, per germline. The CDR3 extends over 14 amino acids. The CDR3 protein is CASSRGQLTDTQYF. The CDR3 DNA sequence: TGCGCCAGCAGCCGGGGACAGCTCACAGATACGCAGTATTTT.

This clonotype showed up many times. The chain employs TRBV18 and TRBJ2-3, with 8 bases fitting TRBD1. J gave up 9 bases and V 3 bases, and 5 bases lay outside the gene matches. From germline, CDR1 is KGHSH and CDR2 LQKENI. The CDR3 consists of 13 residues. The CDR3 loop is CASSPQDRATQYF. Here the CDR3 DNA reads TGTGCCAGCTCACCGCAGGACAGGGCAACGCAGTATTTT.

This clonotype has ten or more counts. V gene TRBV6-5 combines with J gene TRBJ2-7, with 8 nucleotides matching TRBD1. V trimming: 2 bases; J trimming: 5 bases; junction bases outside the gene matches: 8. The CDR3 is 15 amino acids. Germline V gene lookup returns CDR1 MNHEY and CDR2 SVGAGI. CDR3 in DNA: TGTGCCAGCAGTTACGTCCGGGACAGGTCCCACGAGCAGTACTTC. It encodes CASSYVRDRSHEQYF.

This clonotype was seen ten or more times. V usage is TRBV20-1 and J usage is TRBJ2-7; 10 nucleotides line up with TRBD1. Germline CDR1 and CDR2: DFQATT and SNEGSKA (reference sequence). There are 15 residues in the CDR3. V gave up 2 bases and J gave up 3 bases; unmatched junction bases: 7. DNA of the CDR3: TGCAGTGCTAGAACTGGACAGGGGGGAAGCTACGAGCAGTACTTC. Protein sequence: CSARTGQGGSYEQYF.

This clonotype was counted at least ten times. V is TRBV7-2 and J is TRBJ1-2; TRBD1 might be the D (6 bases). V dropped 2 bases and J dropped 4 bases, with 14 bases sitting between them. The CDR3 sequence is 15 residues long. From germline, CDR1 is SGHTA and CDR2 FQGNSA. The CDR3: CASSLRGGAGYGYTF. Here the CDR3 DNA reads TGTGCCAGCAGCTTACGGGGGGGGGCAGGCTATGGCTACACCTTC.

This clonotype occurred many times. This rearrangement joins TRBV27 to TRBJ1-1, with 11 bases identical to TRBD1. This CDR3 is built from 15 residues. CDR1 is MNHEY, CDR2 SMNVEV, per germline (reference sequence). V lost 7 bases and J lost 6; bases outside the gene matches: 10. Here the CDR3 DNA reads TGTGCCAGCACTCCGCGGACAGGGGGCAGGGCTGAAGCTTTCTTT. It specifies CASTPRTGGRAEAFF.

This clonotype was seen repeatedly, ten times or more. The chain joins TRBV2 to TRBJ2-2, with TRBD1 matching over 7 bases. The CDR3 consists of 15 residues. Germline CDR1 SNHLY, CDR2 FYNNEI. Unmatched junction bases numbered 4, after V lost 5 bases and J lost 1 base. The CDR3 DNA reads as TGTGCCAGCAGTTTATGGACAGGGAACACCGGGGAGCTGTTTTTT. It is translated as CASSLWTGNTGELFF.

This clonotype was seen at least ten times. This chain joins TRBV6-5 and TRBJ1-2; a weak D match, TRBD1 (5 bases). V lost 3 bases and J 4 bases, leaving 9 bases between the germline ends. The germline CDR1 and CDR2 sequences are MNHEY and SVGAGI. The CDR3 spans 13 residues. CDR3 residues: CASSYQGGYGYTF. CDR3 sequence (DNA): TGTGCCAGCAGTTATCAGGGAGGCTATGGCTACACCTTC.